This T cell receptor (beta chain) was sequenced for a study of OX40 agonist ivuxolimab in advanced cancers. About the research overall: Ivuxolimab is a fully human IgG2 antibody that activates OX40 (CD134). Notes on the study in general: Part of the nonresponder group also had normalized T-cell clonal expansion that was low. Doses of 0.1 to 3.0 mg/kg were accompanied by clonal expansion of CD4+ and CD8+ blood T cells by week 6.

As regards this clone: The target antigen is unknown.

This table comes from immunoSEQ multiplex PCR, and its TCRdb copy is limited to in-frame clones, with some not included. The data contain about 98,000 clones, 90% to 95% of them singletons. Germline V CDR1 and CDR2: KGHSH, LQKENI. Trimming cost V 3 bases and J 6 bases, with 14 bases left between them. The CDR3 runs 14 residues. The sequence was collected from an adult with an advanced solid tumor such as melanoma, head and neck, liver or kidney cancer. This sequence joins TRBV18 and TRBJ1-2; tentatively, D is TRBD1 (5 bases). The specimen was CD4+ or CD8+ T cells sorted from blood, collected in a trial of the OX40 agonist ivuxolimab. The CDR3 reads CASSPRVDGDGYTF. CDR3 nucleotide sequence: TGTGCCAGCTCACCCAGGGTGGATGGCGATGGCTACACCTTC.